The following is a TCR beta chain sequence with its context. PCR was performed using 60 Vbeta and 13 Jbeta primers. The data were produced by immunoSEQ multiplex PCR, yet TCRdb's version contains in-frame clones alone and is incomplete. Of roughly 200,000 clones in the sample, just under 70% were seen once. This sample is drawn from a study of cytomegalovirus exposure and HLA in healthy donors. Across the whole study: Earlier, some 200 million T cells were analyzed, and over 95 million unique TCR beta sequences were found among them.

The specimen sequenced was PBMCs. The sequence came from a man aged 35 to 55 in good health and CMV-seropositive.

This CDR3 reads CASSYGGQSYEQYF. CDR3 bases: TGTGCCAGCAGTTATGGGGGACAGTCCTACGAGCAGTACTTC. V and J are TRBV6-6 and TRBJ2-7, with 7 bases lining up with TRBD1. The CDR3 has 14 amino acids. Germline V gives CDR1 MNHNY, CDR2 SVGAGI (reference sequence). V lost 3 bases and J lost 1; bases outside the gene matches: 3.